A single sample gave rise to the 32 T cell receptor beta chains below, sequenced in a study of T-cell reconstitution after alpha-beta-depleted transplantation in children. The TCRbeta library incorporated unique molecular identifiers. Each CDR3 protein gets one entry after TCRdb re-called the PCR reads with MiXCR. This table has 45,000 to 60,000 distinct CDR3 sequences, roughly 50% appearing once. Material: peripheral blood, obtained before TCRalphabeta/CD19-depleted stem cell transplant. The receptors were gathered from a boy under three years old with SCID, due to receive a stem cell transplant.

This chain uses TRBV20-1 with TRBJ2-1; tentatively, D is TRBD1 or TRBD2 (5 bases each). CDR3 length equals 16 residues. Between the trimmed V and J ends, which lost 6 bases and 3 bases, there was a span of 21 bases. Germline V gene lookup returns CDR1 DFQATT and CDR2 SNEGSKA (reference sequence). CDR3 residues: CSAPGADTAYYNEQFF. CDR3 DNA sequence: TGCAGTGCCCCCGGGGCTGATACCGCTTACTACAATGAGCAGTTCTTC.

As for this clonotype: One end of the junction varies from germline; a read error may be responsible. The chain is built from TRBV2 and TRBJ2-1; 11 nucleotides line up with TRBD2. The germline gives CDR1 SNHLY, CDR2 FYNNEI. CDR3 size: 17 residues. The CDR3 spells CACSLLAGASSYNEQFF. CDR3 bases: TGTGCCTGCAGCTTACTAGCGGGGGCAAGCTCCTACAATGAGCAGTTCTTC.

In DNA form, the CDR3 reads TGTGCCAGCAGCCACGGACAGGGGGCGCGTGTGACCCAGTACTTC. It codes for CASSHGQGARVTQYF. The chain has TRBV4-2 and TRBJ2-5; 11 nucleotides line up with TRBD1. The CDR3 spans 15 residues. Germline V gene lookup returns CDR1 LGHNA and CDR2 YNFKEQ. The J segment lost 7 bases and the V segment lost 3 bases, leaving 7 bases of the junction unmatched.

The chain employs TRBV4-1 and TRBJ2-2; 7 nucleotides agree with TRBD2. Looked up from germline, CDR1 is MGHRA and CDR2 is YSYEKL. V lost 1 base to trimming and J lost 7 bases; unmatched junction nucleotides: 12. CDR3 length: 17 amino acids. The CDR3 DNA reads as TGCGCCAGCAGCCAAGGTTCGGGAGGTGGGGTCGTCGGGGAGCTGTTTTTT. Residues: CASSQGSGGGVVGELFF.

This chain joins TRBV25-1 and TRBJ2-5, with D possibly TRBD2 on 6 matching bases. The CDR3 sequence is 14 residues long. V was trimmed by 6 bases and J by 4 bases, leaving 15 bases between them. Germline loops: CDR1 MGHDK, CDR2 SYGVNS. CDR3 amino acids: CASRIIEGGETQYF. The CDR3 DNA follows: TGTGCCAGCAGAATCATAGAGGGAGGAGAGACCCAGTACTTC.

Notes on this clonotype: One junction end does not reproduce the germline sequence, and a read error may be involved. The V and J genes are TRBV7-9 and TRBJ2-1, with 9 bases identical to TRBD1. The CDR3 runs to 16 residues. CDR1 and CDR2 from the germline V gene are SEHNR and FQNEAQ (reference sequence). DNA of the CDR3: TGTTCCAGCAGCGGACCAACCGGGACAGGGAACAATGAGCAGTTCTTC. Its protein product is CSSSGPTGTGNNEQFF. Variable domain in full (rest from reference TRBV7-9 and TRBJ2-1): DTGVSQNPRHKITKRGQNVTFRCDPISEHNRLYWYRQTLGQGPEFLTYFQNEAQLEKSRLLSDRFSAERPKGSFSTLEIQRTEQGDSAMYLCSSSGPTGTGNNEQFFGPGTRLTVL.

This chain connects TRBV4-2 to TRBJ2-5, with TRBD2 as a possible D gene (6 bases). The germline V and J ends were trimmed by 2 bases and 4 bases, with 11 bases remaining between them. CDR1 is LGHNA and CDR2 is YNFKEQ in the germline V gene. The CDR3 length is 14 residues. The CDR3 nucleotides read TGTGCCAGCAGCCAAATAGGCGGGGTAGAGACCCAGTACTTC. Translation gives CASSQIGGVETQYF.

This clonotype has a count of ten or more. The chain has TRBV6-5 and TRBJ2-1; 7 bases are a match to TRBD1. V shed 6 bases, J shed 8 bases, and the junction held 7 bases outside the gene matches. The CDR3 is 13 residues long. CDR1 is MNHEY, CDR2 SVGAGI, per germline. The CDR3 reads CASRPGQADEQFF. CDR3 DNA: TGTGCCAGCAGGCCAGGACAGGCAGATGAGCAGTTCTTC.

The CDR3 DNA reads TGCGCCAGCAGCTTGGAACTTACAAAAGAGCAGTTCTTC. It yields the protein CASSLELTKEQFF. The chain is built from TRBV5-1 and TRBJ2-1; D is unclear. The CDR3 is 13 amino acids. Germline CDR1 is SGHRS and CDR2 is YFSETQ. V shed 0 bases and J shed 10 bases, with 11 bases lying between them.

With respect to this clonotype: No conserved phenylalanine or tryptophan is present at the end of the CDR3, so a read error is the likely explanation. The chain uses TRBV5-6 and TRBJ2-5, with 8 bases aligning to TRBD2. Germline CDR1 is SGHDT and CDR2 is YYEEEE. Germline trimming cut 4 bases from V and 8 bases from J; bases unmatched to any gene: 13. The CDR3 is made up of 15 amino acids. The chain's CDR3 is CASSLGTRARDTQYL. The CDR3 nucleotides are TGTGCCAGCAGCCTAGGGACTAGAGCAAGAGACACCCAGTACTTA.

This clonotype came up once. CDR3 in DNA: TGTGCCAGCAGGTTAGGACTAGCGGGAGCCGGGGAGCTGTTTTTT. Translated: CASRLGLAGAGELFF. V usage is TRBV9 and J usage is TRBJ2-2; 13 positions match TRBD2. The CDR3 extends over 15 amino acids. J was trimmed by 6 bases and V by 5 bases; bases with no gene match: 4. CDR1 is SGDLS, CDR2 YYNGEE, per germline.

The rearrangement links TRBV20-1 to TRBJ2-7; possible D gene TRBD1, 6 bases. This CDR3 spans 15 amino acids. V was cut by 0 bases and J by 2 bases, with 14 bases left in between. The germline V gene encodes CDR1 DFQATT and CDR2 SNEGSKA (reference sequence). DNA of the CDR3: TGCAGTGCTAGAGAGGTGTGGCAGGGGACCTACGAGCAGTACTTC. Protein product: CSAREVWQGTYEQYF.

A single count supports this clonotype. V gene TRBV4-1 combines with J gene TRBJ1-1, with D perhaps TRBD1 (5 bases). CDR3 length: 15 residues. V was shortened by 0 bases and J by 7 bases, with 15 bases between the two germline ends. Germline lookup yields CDR1 MGHRA and CDR2 YSYEKL. This chain's CDR3 is CASSQDSRGNDEAFF. The CDR3 coding sequence is TGCGCCAGCAGCCAAGATTCAAGGGGTAATGATGAAGCTTTCTTT.

This clonotype was recorded many times. The chain joins TRBV10-3 to TRBJ2-1, with D tentatively TRBD1 (6 bases). The germline V gene encodes CDR1 ENHRY and CDR2 SYGVKD. The V end lost 11 bases, the J end lost 6 bases, and 20 bases lay between the germline ends. The CDR3 is 14 residues long. CDR3 residues: CAGNTGIGSNEQFF. DNA for the CDR3: TGTGCCGGAAACACAGGGATTGGAAGCAATGAGCAGTTCTTC.

This clonotype was counted only a few times. The chain has TRBV4-2 and TRBJ2-1, with 8 bases lining up with TRBD2. The J segment lost 7 bases and the V segment lost 1 base, leaving 9 bases of the junction unmatched. In germline, CDR1 is LGHNA, CDR2 YNFKEQ. The CDR3 loop spans 16 amino acids. CDR3 residues: CASSQGPAGADNEQFF. The CDR3 nucleotides read TGTGCCAGCAGCCAAGGCCCAGCGGGGGCGGATAATGAGCAGTTCTTC.

The chain links TRBV10-3 to TRBJ2-5; TRBD2 matches at 8 bases. V shed 0 bases and J 5 bases; nucleotides not matched to a gene: 17. CDR1 is ENHRY, CDR2 SYGVKD, per germline. The CDR3 has 19 residues. In DNA form, the CDR3 reads TGTGCCATCAGTGAGTCCCGGGCGTTCACGGGACTAGTAATCGAGACCCAGTACTTC. Protein: CAISESRAFTGLVIETQYF.

V is TRBV6-2 or TRBV6-3 and J is TRBJ1-2; 7 bases match TRBD1. V dropped 9 bases and J dropped 2; count of bases not matched to a gene: 6. From germline, CDR1 is MNHEY and CDR2 SVGEGT. CDR3 length: 13 amino acids. The CDR3 here is CASGGDRNYGYTF. For the CDR3, the DNA is TGTGCCAGTGGCGGGGACAGAAACTATGGCTACACCTTC.

The chain has TRBV5-4 and TRBJ1-2; 8 nucleotides align to TRBD1. Germline CDR1 reads SGHNT; CDR2 reads YYREEE (reference sequence). CDR3 length equals 15 residues. Unmatched junction bases numbered 9, after V lost 0 bases and J lost 8 bases. CDR3 bases: TGTGCCAGCAGCTTGGCCGGCCAGGGGGCGTGGGGCTACACCTTC. Amino acids: CASSLAGQGAWGYTF.

The genes are TRBV20-1 and TRBJ2-2; 14 bases fit TRBD2. The germline V gene encodes CDR1 DFQATT and CDR2 SNEGSKA (reference sequence). The CDR3 totals 16 residues. The V segment lost 6 bases and the J segment 4 bases; nucleotides outside the gene matches: 7. DNA for the CDR3: TGCAGTGCGGCCGGACTAGCGGGGGGTGTCACCGGGGAGCTGTTTTTT. This sequence encodes CSAAGLAGGVTGELFF.

The chain combines TRBV5-1 with TRBJ1-1; D remains unclear. The germline V gene encodes CDR1 SGHRS and CDR2 YFSETQ. The length of the CDR3 is 14 residues. V was shortened by 4 bases and J by 1 base, with 11 bases between the two germline ends. CDR3 DNA sequence: TGCGCCAGCAGCCTCTTACAGCAGAACACTGAAGCTTTCTTT. Amino acids: CASSLLQQNTEAFF.

This rearrangement joins TRBV4-3 to TRBJ1-1; no clear D. The CDR3 runs to 16 residues. Germline V CDR1 and CDR2: LGHNA, YSLEER. V shed 4 bases and J shed 0 bases, with 15 bases lying between them. DNA of the CDR3: TGCGCCAGCAGCCTCCGGGCCACCCTGATGAACACTGAAGCTTTCTTT. This sequence encodes CASSLRATLMNTEAFF.

V usage is TRBV7-9 and J usage is TRBJ1-1; D remains ambiguous. V was clipped by 1 base and J by 3 bases, with 12 bases between them. This CDR3 has 15 residues. The germline V gene has CDR1 SEHNR and CDR2 FQNEAQ (reference sequence). The DNA for the CDR3 is TGTGCCAGCAGCTTAGGCTCGGGCGGTTACACTGAAGCTTTCTTT. Amino acids: CASSLGSGGYTEAFF.

The chain couples TRBV4-3 to TRBJ1-5; D is ambiguous. With 0 bases removed from V and 0 bases from J, the gap between germline ends came to 9 bases. The CDR3 sequence is 16 residues long. Germline V gene sequence: CDR1 LGHNA, CDR2 YSLEER. The CDR3 coding sequence is TGCGCCAGCAGCCAAGACCGAGAGGGTAGCAATCAGCCCCAGCATTTT. Its translation is CASSQDREGSNQPQHF.

This clonotype was counted a few times. J is TRBJ2-7 and V is TRBV2, with D possibly TRBD2 on 6 matching bases. V shed 2 bases and J shed 3 bases, with 14 bases lying between them. Germline lookup yields CDR1 SNHLY and CDR2 FYNNEI. This CDR3 comprises 15 residues. In nucleotides, the CDR3 is TGTGCCAGCAGTGAACCCCGGGACTCCCGCTACGAGCAGTACTTC. As protein: CASSEPRDSRYEQYF. The variable domain in full, completed from reference TRBV2 and TRBJ2-7, reads EPEVTQTPSHQVTQMGQEVILRCVPISNHLYFYWYRQILGQKVEFLVSFYNNEISEKSEIFDDQFSVERPDGSNFTLKIRSTKLEDSAMYFCASSEPRDSRYEQYFGPGTRLTVT.

This clonotype was detected a few times. This chain joins TRBV20-1 and TRBJ2-1; D uncertain. There are 14 residues in the CDR3. CDR1 is DFQATT, CDR2 SNEGSKA, per germline (reference sequence). Trimming stripped 6 bases from V and 2 bases from J, with 14 bases between. CDR3 amino acids: CSAARPDAYNEQFF. The CDR3 nucleotides are TGCAGTGCCGCCCGGCCGGACGCCTACAATGAGCAGTTCTTC.

J is TRBJ2-1 and V is TRBV7-2; D call uncertain. V gave up 5 bases and J gave up 3 bases, with 2 bases separating them. The CDR3 has 11 amino acids. Germline-derived CDR1 and CDR2 are SGHTA and FQGNSA. The CDR3 loop reads CASSRYNEQFF. CDR3 DNA sequence: TGTGCCAGCAGCCGCTACAATGAGCAGTTCTTC. The entire variable domain, with the rest obtained from reference TRBV7-2 and TRBJ2-1, is as follows: GAGVSQSPSNKVTEKGKDVELRCDPISGHTALYWYRQSLGQGLEFLIYFQGNSAPDKSGLPSDRFSAERTGGSVSTLTIQRTQQEDSAVYLCASSRYNEQFFGPGTRLTVL.

The chain employs TRBV20-1 and TRBJ1-5; 9 positions agree with TRBD1. CDR1 and CDR2 from the germline V gene are DFQATT and SNEGSKA (reference sequence). Trimming cost V 6 bases and J 4 bases; bases outside gene matches: 10. CDR3 length: 15 amino acids. CDR3: CSATTPGQGNQPQHF. The CDR3, as DNA: TGCAGTGCCACTACCCCGGGACAGGGAAATCAGCCCCAGCATTTT.

The genes are TRBV5-1 and TRBJ2-7; TRBD2 might be the D (5 bases). Germline-derived CDR1 and CDR2 are SGHRS and YFSETQ. The CDR3 runs 14 residues. V was pared by 2 bases and J by 5 bases, with 14 bases between. The CDR3 reads CASSFGVTGNEQYF. In DNA, the CDR3 is TGCGCCAGCAGCTTCGGAGTTACGGGGAACGAGCAGTACTTC. The full variable domain, completed using reference TRBV5-1 and TRBJ2-7, is KAGVTQTPRYLIKTRGQQVTLSCSPISGHRSVSWYQQTPGQGLQFLFEYFSETQRNKGNFPGRFSGRQFSNSRSEMNVSTLELGDSALYLCASSFGVTGNEQYFGPGTRLTVT.

CDR3 sequence (DNA): TGTGCCAGCAGTGAGGGAGGGGGCGACTACAATGAGCAGTTCTTC. This codes for CASSEGGGDYNEQFF. The chain is built from TRBV6-4 and TRBJ2-1, with D perhaps being TRBD1 or TRBD2 (7 bases each). CDR3 length: 15 residues. V lost 3 bases and J lost 3, with 12 bases in between. Germline CDR1 MRHNA, CDR2 SNTAGT.

The chain is built from TRBV2 and TRBJ2-2; possibly TRBD2 for D (5 bases). V was shortened by 1 base and J by 4 bases, with 10 bases between the two germline ends. This CDR3 has 15 amino acids. In germline, CDR1 is SNHLY, CDR2 FYNNEI. CDR3 DNA: TGTGCCAGCAGTGAAGTAGAGGGTGGCACCGGGGAGCTGTTTTTT. It encodes CASSEVEGGTGELFF. The full variable domain, with the rest looked up from reference TRBV2 and TRBJ2-2, is EPEVTQTPSHQVTQMGQEVILRCVPISNHLYFYWYRQILGQKVEFLVSFYNNEISEKSEIFDDQFSVERPDGSNFTLKIRSTKLEDSAMYFCASSEVEGGTGELFFGEGSRLTVL.

This clonotype came up many times. The gene calls are TRBV20-1 and TRBJ2-3; 14 bases map to TRBD2. The V gene end was trimmed by 3 bases and the J gene end by 2 bases; junction bases not matched to a gene: 10. The CDR3 contains 18 residues. The V gene's germline CDR1 is DFQATT and CDR2 SNEGSKA (reference sequence). The CDR3 spells CSARDTGLAGGPTDTQYF. The CDR3 DNA reads TGCAGTGCTAGGGACACTGGACTAGCGGGGGGACCCACAGATACGCAGTATTTT.

Only a few counts were recorded for this clonotype. The chain combines TRBV5-1 with TRBJ2-3; 7 nucleotides agree with TRBD1. V trimming: 4 bases; J trimming: 2 bases; junction bases outside the gene matches: 10. CDR1 is SGHRS and CDR2 is YFSETQ in the germline V gene. This CDR3 has 16 residues. Here the CDR3 reads CASSRATGEYTDTQYF. As DNA, the CDR3 is TGCGCCAGCAGCCGGGCAACAGGGGAATACACAGATACGCAGTATTTT.